The clone carrying this T cell receptor beta chain was seen a few times. The target antigen is unknown. The sample comes from a study of T cell responses to AZD1222 COVID-19 vaccine. Losses at the gene ends were 8 bases for V and 1 base for J; bases not matched to a gene: 4. The CDR3 runs to 12 residues. Germline V gene sequence: CDR1 GTSNPN, CDR2 SVGIG (reference sequence). TCRdb's copy holds only in-frame clones and misses some; the assay was immunoSEQ multiplex PCR. The sample shows about 180,000 clones, 80% to 90% of them seen only once. Whole-study results and caveats: Clonal diversity may have been underestimated, and the donors were mostly white British, with more females than males. At study baseline, merely five or six AZD1222 recipients were seropositive.

The sequencing used peripheral blood, collected 28 days after the second AZD1222 dose. The source of this sequence is an adult who received the AZD1222 COVID-19 vaccine. J is TRBJ1-1 and V is TRBV30; 7 positions match TRBD1. Here the CDR3 DNA reads TGTGCCGGCAGGGGGTCGAACACTGAAGCTTTCTTT. Translating it yields CAGRGSNTEAFF.